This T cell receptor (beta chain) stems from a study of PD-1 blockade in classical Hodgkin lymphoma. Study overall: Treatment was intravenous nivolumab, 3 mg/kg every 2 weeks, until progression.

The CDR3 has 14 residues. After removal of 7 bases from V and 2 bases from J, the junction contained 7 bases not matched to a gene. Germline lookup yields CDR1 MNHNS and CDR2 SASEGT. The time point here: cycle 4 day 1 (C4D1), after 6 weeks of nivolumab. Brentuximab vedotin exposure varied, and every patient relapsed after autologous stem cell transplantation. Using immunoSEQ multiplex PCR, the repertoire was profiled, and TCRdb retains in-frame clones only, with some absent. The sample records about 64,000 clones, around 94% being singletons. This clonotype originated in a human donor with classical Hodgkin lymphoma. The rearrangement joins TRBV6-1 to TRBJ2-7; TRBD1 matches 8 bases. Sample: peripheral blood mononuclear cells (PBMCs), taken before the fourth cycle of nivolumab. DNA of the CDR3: TGTGCCAGCAAGCCCGGACAGGGCCCCTACGAGCAGTACTTC. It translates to CASKPGQGPYEQYF.